Sequencing of this T cell receptor beta chain was carried out in a study of T cells in Graves' hyperthyroidism and ophthalmopathy (dated by TCRdb to the late 2010s). Describing the broader study: Peripheral blood samples were taken at initial diagnosis, before any treatment was given. A discovery cohort of about a hundred patients, about 43 with Graves' ophthalmopathy and about 58 with stable Graves' hyperthyroidism, was used to find distinguishing TCR V-J signatures. Prospective prediction of ophthalmopathy was tested in an independent validation cohort of some 20 hyperthyroidism patients and around 16 patients who later progressed to ophthalmopathy. For training and testing, the 110 or so patients in the discovery cohort were randomly divided in a 7:3 ratio. Thyroid tissue and blood T-cell repertoires from more than five Graves' hyperthyroidism patients were also compared in the study. After blood sampling, hyperthyroidism patients were treated with methimazole at a starting dose of 30 mg daily, and ophthalmopathy patients were treated with high-dose intravenous methylprednisolone. According to the paper, TCR Vbeta CDR3 sequencing was carried out on some 130 peripheral blood samples, which came from some 41 ophthalmopathy, under 80 hyperthyroidism and approximately 17 progressor patients.

This clonotype was detected many times. Its specific antigen is unknown. No base qualities exist here, and no much larger clone lies one base off it. CDR1 and CDR2 are read off the germline V gene as SGHVS and FQNEAQ. There are 12 amino acids in the CDR3, from cysteine to phenylalanine inclusive. Just the 36-base CDR3 DNA is kept, in frame starting at base 1. Trimming at the junction amounts to 4 bases on V and 7 bases on J, and the germline ends lie 11 bases apart. Broader findings and caveats from the paper: No statistical method was used to fix the sample size in advance, and group allocation was not hidden from the investigators. In validation, the model predicted progression to ophthalmopathy with 65% to 71% sensitivity and approximately 78% specificity, a median of approximately 6.7 months before onset. Blood samples also contained most of the expanded thyroid clonotypes (frequency above 0.001), which suggests that blood repertoires may reflect thyroid immune responses. A model built on a 13 V-J signature distinguished ophthalmopathy from stable hyperthyroidism, reaching roughly 88% sensitivity and about 81% specificity in cross-validation and 80%/75% in testing.

Hyperthyroidism patients were newly diagnosed, with disease duration under 2 months, and aged 18 to 65 years. Any patient with an uncontrolled infection, another autoimmune disease, pregnancy or lactation was excluded. Diagnoses relied on clinical symptoms, serum thyroxine and TRAb, thyroid ultrasound and orbital computed tomography. For progressor patients, blood was drawn at the first diagnosis of hyperthyroidism, before any ophthalmopathy symptoms had appeared. PBMCs were separated from around 9.1 ml of fresh peripheral blood using Ficoll-Paque density gradient centrifugation. Patients classed as progressors first received a Graves' hyperthyroidism diagnosis and then went on to develop ophthalmopathy during follow-up. Trizol reagent was used to extract total RNA, and RNA quality was then checked on an Agilent 2100 Bioanalyzer. TCR beta CDR3 regions were amplified from RNA transcripts. The first round of RT-PCR for the TCR CDR3 was performed with the HTBI primer set and the Qiagen OneStep RT-PCR kit. Libraries were constructed in a second round of multiplex PCR, after which size selection and purification were performed. Sequencing of the libraries was done on an Illumina HiSeq2000 using paired-end 100 bp reads. Under the source paper's analysis protocol: SOAPnuke was used to process the raw data, removing reads that contained adapters or uncalled bases, had a mean Phred below 15, or lacked an exact match to the constant primer or identifier. High-quality paired reads were merged with COPE v1.2.5, and unique nucleotide sequences were defined as clonotypes. MiTCR v1.1 was used to align the clonotypes against IMGT TRBV, TRBD and TRBJ reference segments. The analysis was restricted to V-J combinations with a frequency above 0.0001, which together covered 99% to 99.2% of the repertoires. The TCS score was defined as the ratio of F50 (clonal expansion) to E x V (chaos), calculated using BLOSUM62-based TCRdist between CDR3 peptides within each V-J. Welch's t-statistics and random forest reduced roughly 540 V-J features to about 12, which were used in a naive Bayes classifier (R e1071). Using fastp trimming at Q25 and MiXCR clonotype assembly, TCRdb reanalyzed the public sequencing data and kept in-frame beta chains. Identical CDR3 protein sequences are pooled into one entry, listed with their most common genes and DNA. TCRdb's processing, not the authors', yielded these V and J calls. The sample table lists about 290,000 distinct CDR3 sequences, nearly 15% of them with a count of one. The top ten hold 30% to 35% of the sample.

The sequence links TRBV7-8 to TRBJ2-7, with TRBD2 as a weak D call on 6 bases. The sequencing sample was made of blood. The source of this sequence is a woman between 50 and 59 years old with Graves' hyperthyroidism that later progressed to Graves' ophthalmopathy. CDR3 sequence: CASSYPRGEQYF. The DNA sequence is as follows: TGTGCCAGCAGCTACCCTCGGGGGGAGCAGTACTTC. The CDR3 plus the reference TRBV7-8 and TRBJ2-7 genes for the other parts give the full variable domain: GAGVSQSPRYKVAKRGQDVALRCDPISGHVSLFWYQQALGQGPEFLTYFQNEAQLDKSGLPSDRFFAERPEGSVSTLKIQRTQQEDSAVYLCASSYPRGEQYFGPGTRLTVT.